One and the same sample provided the 13 T cell receptor beta chains below, sequenced in a study of identical twins. TCRdb independently ran MiXCR on the 5' RACE reads; one entry per CDR3 protein. The sample lists hundreds of thousands of distinct CDR3 sequences, around a sixth occurring once. These data were also filed under a second study, of T cells expressing NK-cell markers.

Sequenced input: PBMCs. These receptors all come from a woman younger than 30 in good health.

This clonotype was found a few times. A much larger clone lies one base from this, so it may be a read error. This chain joins TRBV5-6 and TRBJ2-7; TRBD1 might be the D (6 bases). From germline, CDR1 is SGHDT and CDR2 YYEEEE. This CDR3 spans 13 amino acids. The ends were cut back, 0 bases at V and 5 bases at J, with 9 bases in the middle. In DNA form, the CDR3 reads TGTGCCAGCAGCTTGGGACAGGCCGACGAGCAGTACTTC. Its translation: CASSLGQADEQYF.

The gene calls are TRBV12-3 or TRBV12-4 and TRBJ2-7; 8 nucleotides agree with TRBD1. The CDR3 covers 14 residues. V lost 5 bases to trimming and J lost 2 bases; unmatched junction nucleotides: 5. The CDR3 bases are TGTGCCAGCAGTGCCGGACAGGGAACCTACGAGCAGTACTTC. It encodes CASSAGQGTYEQYF.

This sequence joins TRBV12-3 or TRBV12-4 and TRBJ1-1; the D is unclear. Trimming removed 8 bases from V and 4 bases from J, with 11 bases in between. The CDR3 is 12 amino acids. The CDR3 here is CASGVPATEAFF. CDR3 DNA: TGTGCCAGCGGGGTCCCTGCCACTGAAGCTTTCTTT.

The chain uses TRBV7-2 and TRBJ2-3, with D perhaps TRBD2 (6 bases). This CDR3 is built from 16 residues. From germline, CDR1 is SGHTA and CDR2 FQGNSA. Deletions cut 1 base from V and 6 bases from J, with 17 bases between. In DNA form, the CDR3 reads TGTGCCAGCAGCTTAGTGCGGGGCCTGCCAGTGGATACGCAGTATTTT. This encodes CASSLVRGLPVDTQYF.

This clonotype was counted a few times. The chain uses TRBV27 and TRBJ2-7; D may be TRBD1 (5 bases). Germline loops: CDR1 MNHEY, CDR2 SMNVEV (reference sequence). This CDR3 contains 15 residues. Deletions cut 5 bases from V and 0 bases from J, with 14 bases between. The CDR3 is CASSPRPTDSYEQYF. As DNA, the CDR3 is TGTGCCAGCAGTCCCCGCCCGACAGACTCCTACGAGCAGTACTTC.

The chain has TRBV9 and TRBJ2-1; 9 bases fit TRBD2. V lost 4 bases and J lost 0; bases outside the gene matches: 11. The length of the CDR3 is 18 residues. From germline, CDR1 is SGDLS and CDR2 YYNGEE. As DNA, the CDR3 is TGTGCCAGCAGCCATCCTAGCGGGAAAGCGAGCTCCTACAATGAGCAGTTCTTC. Translating gives CASSHPSGKASSYNEQFF. Together with reference TRBV9 and TRBJ2-1, the CDR3 gives the full variable domain: DSGVTQTPKHLITATGQRVTLRCSPRSGDLSVYWYQQSLDQGLQFLIQYYNGEERAKGNILERFSAQQFPDLHSELNLSSLELGDSALYFCASSHPSGKASSYNEQFFGPGTRLTVL.

This clonotype appeared a few times. CDR3 DNA sequence: TGCGCCAGCAGCCCGGACAGCCTTAACTATGGCTACACCTTC. This translates into CASSPDSLNYGYTF. The chain links TRBV5-1 to TRBJ1-2; tentative D call: TRBD1 (6 bases). CDR1 and CDR2 (germline): SGHRS, YFSETQ. Between the trimmed V and J ends, which lost 4 bases and 1 base, there was a span of 11 bases. The CDR3 loop spans 14 amino acids.

This clonotype appeared many times. The J gene is TRBJ2-1, the V gene TRBV20-1; 10 nucleotides match TRBD2. The CDR3 runs to 13 residues. Germline assignment: CDR1 DFQATT and CDR2 SNEGSKA (reference sequence). The trim removed 2 bases at V and 9 bases at J, leaving 4 bases unmatched. The CDR3 loop reads CSARLAGVSEQFF. The DNA for the CDR3 is TGCAGTGCTAGACTAGCGGGAGTGAGTGAGCAGTTCTTC.

The rearrangement uses TRBV7-9 and TRBJ2-5; TRBD1 matches 7 bases. CDR1 is SEHNR, CDR2 FQNEAQ, per germline (reference sequence). After removal of 0 bases from V and 5 bases from J, the junction contained 6 bases not matched to a gene. This CDR3 contains 15 residues. DNA for the CDR3: TGTGCCAGCAGCTTAGCCTACAGGGGACGTGAGACCCAGTACTTC. Encoded protein: CASSLAYRGRETQYF.

The CDR3 region has the DNA TGCAGTGCCCCGACAGGGAAATATGGCTACACCTTC. Encoded protein: CSAPTGKYGYTF. V is TRBV20-1 and J is TRBJ1-2, with 7 bases fitting TRBD1. Germline V gene lookup returns CDR1 DFQATT and CDR2 SNEGSKA (reference sequence). The junction had 6 bases not matched to a gene; V was cut back by 6 bases and J by 5 bases. The CDR3 consists of 12 residues.

The chain carries TRBV6-2 or TRBV6-3 and TRBJ2-3; a weak D match, TRBD2 (6 bases). Germline V CDR1 and CDR2: MNHEY, SVGEGT. Trimming cost V 0 bases and J 8 bases, with 12 bases left between them. The CDR3 covers 14 residues. Here the CDR3 DNA reads TGTGCCAGCAGTTACTCCGGGACTCCCGGTACGCAGTATTTT. Amino acids: CASSYSGTPGTQYF.

CDR3 protein: CASSYSPRDGTEAFF. The CDR3 coding sequence is TGTGCCAGCAGTTACTCTCCCCGAGACGGCACTGAAGCTTTCTTT. The chain uses TRBV6-5 and TRBJ1-1; no clear D. Trimming left V 0 bases short and J 4 bases short, with 12 bases between. The CDR3 contains 15 residues. Germline lookup yields CDR1 MNHEY and CDR2 SVGAGI.

This clonotype was counted at least ten times. The rearrangement joins TRBV12-3 or TRBV12-4 to TRBJ2-5, with 9 positions matching TRBD2. This CDR3 has 13 residues. Trimming removed 9 bases from V and 2 bases from J; junction bases left unmatched: 4. The CDR3 reads CASGTSRQETQYF. The CDR3 coding sequence is TGTGCCAGTGGGACTAGCAGGCAAGAGACCCAGTACTTC.